This entry describes one T cell receptor beta chain. Which antigen it targets is not known. No base quality values were provided; no much bigger clone lies one nucleotide off. TCRbeta CDR3 regions were amplified from genomic DNA using the immunoSEQ Assay, a bias-controlled multiplex PCR. Per the source publication's procedure: The number of nucleated cells in each sample was estimated by amplification of reference gene primers within the assay. To quantify the absolute abundance of each unique TCRbeta CDR3 rearrangement, sequence reads were collapsed and filtered. For each sample, productive Simpson clonality was calculated by taking the square root of Simpson's diversity index across productive rearrangements. This is the immuneACCESS table as TCRdb keeps it, with only in-frame sequences that have V and J called. A part of the clones is gone; compared with another copy, unresolved V genes explain less than half, and the rest is unexplained. For V, J and clone size, that table is used; D and trimming come from the DNA. This sample is represented by about 58,000 clones; 70% to 90% of them were singletons. Roughly 8.3% of the sample rests with the top ten.

This record belongs to a study of blood T cell repertoires in COVID-19 (dated by TCRdb to about 2020). A note on the overall study: Samples covering the acute and convalescent phases of COVID-19 were provided by collaborators in the United States, Italy and Spain. The material from the prospective study consisted of cDNA or gDNA derived from T cells, B-cell-depleted T cells, or PBMCs. Samples were obtained from the ongoing ImmuneRACE study (first 160 participants) and from 1,254 subjects provided by 6 global collaborators. Where available, HLA class I and class II types were obtained from metadata supplied by the sample provider rather than from assay-based typing. The repertoires were made available in a free public database intended to serve as a resource for research on the immune response to SARS-CoV-2. The sample metadata nearly always contained a de-identified subject ID, COVID-19 status, age in years and sex. The dataset comprised deeply sampled blood TCRbeta repertoires from subjects exposed to, actively infected with, or recovered from COVID-19.

The CDR1 and CDR2 encoded by the germline V gene are MDHEN and SYDVKM. V is reduced by 2 bases and J by 8 bases, leaving a spacing of 10 bases between them. The CDR3 starts with the cysteine, ends with the phenylalanine, and has 13 residues. Only CDR3 DNA is held: 39 bases, read in frame from base 1. Whole blood was collected in K2EDTA tubes by collaborating institutions according to the institutions' own protocols. For TCRbeta analysis, collaborator samples were shipped as frozen whole blood, as isolated PBMCs, or as DNA extracted from either sample type. Results and caveats for the whole study, not just this receptor: The amount of clinical and demographic metadata varied by source and participant and was provided uncurated.

The V and J segments used are TRBV28 and TRBJ2-1; possibly the D gene is TRBD1, per 6 matching bases. The receptor was derived from a woman in her 70s with active COVID-19. Specimen: peripheral blood. The nucleotide sequence is given as TGTGCCAGCAGTTTAGGACAGTCCGATGAGCAGTTCTTC. Protein translation: CASSLGQSDEQFF.